The present T cell receptor beta chain was sequenced within a study of blood T cell repertoires in COVID-19. Study details: COVID-19 samples, acute and convalescent, were from the United States, Italy and Spain. T cells, B-cell-depleted T cells, or PBMCs supplied cDNA or gDNA.

The CDR3 spans 12 residues. With 7 bases clipped from V and 8 bases from J, the junction kept 8 bases outside the gene matches. Germline CDR1 is SQVTM and CDR2 is ANQGSEA. The study drew participants aged about 18 to 95 years from 20 to 30 US areas. Donors were grouped by their self-reported clinical history. Generated by immunoSEQ multiplex PCR, the TCRdb table keeps only in-frame clones and is missing some. The table includes around 220,000 clones, 65% to 85% detected once. Sequences were obtained from PBMCs or T cells enriched from blood (not recorded which). This sequence originates from a woman in her forties with acute COVID-19. The chain recombines TRBV29-1 with TRBJ2-7; 10 bases are a match to TRBD1. The CDR3 coding sequence is TGCAGCGCCGGGACAGGGGAGGGGCAGCAGTACTTC. Residues: CSAGTGEGQQYF.